This entry describes one TCR beta chain. What antigen it recognizes has not been identified. The input lacks base qualities; no much larger clone sits a single base away. The receptor library was made with the immunoSEQ multiplex PCR assay. Held by TCRdb, this immuneACCESS table contains in-frame sequences only and omits some clones. Under half of the omission traces to an unresolved V gene where checked; the cause of the rest is unknown. For this sample there are tens of thousands of clones; around nine tenths appear just once. Jointly, the top ten make up 0.41% of the sample. Including cysteine and phenylalanine, the CDR3 has 16 amino acids. Of the read, only the CDR3 DNA is kept; its 48 bases are in frame from base 1. Unmatched junction bases come to 7, with V trimmed by 5 bases and J by 4 bases. Per the germline V gene, SNHLY is the CDR1 and FYNNEI is the CDR2. The data are from a study of technical replicates of blood from several donors (dated by TCRdb to about 2017).

Sequencing input: T cells isolated from PBMCs. In this chain, TRBV2 is recombined with TRBJ2-1; TRBD2 matches 11 bases in the middle. This receptor was taken from a human donor in good health. The DNA sequence is as follows: TGTGCCAGCAGTTCTAAACTAGCGGGAGCATACAATGAGCAGTTCTTC. It encodes CASSSKLAGAYNEQFF.